This T cell receptor (beta chain) appears in the sequencing data of a study of blood T cell repertoires in COVID-19. For the study at large: Samples came from the United States, Italy and Spain, spanning acute and convalescent COVID-19. Sources were T cells, B-cell-depleted T cells, or PBMCs; the material itself was cDNA or gDNA.

Trimming pared 3 bases from V and 0 bases from J, leaving 19 bases between. Germline V gene lookup returns CDR1 SGDLS and CDR2 YYNGEE. The CDR3 sequence is 18 residues long. In the original processing: Reference gene primer amplification yielded estimated nucleated cell counts. Libraries were prepared by immunoSEQ multiplex PCR; TCRdb keeps only in-frame clonotypes and omits some of them. The V and J calls and the clone size are those of that table, but D and trimming were determined from the DNA. The sample carries about 400,000 clones, 75% to 90% recorded once. Material: peripheral blood. This sequence was found in a woman in her twenties or thirties with active or convalescent COVID-19. The chain links TRBV9 to TRBJ1-5; a weak D match, TRBD1 (5 bases). For the CDR3, the DNA is TGTGCCAGCAGCGCCTCCGACGGCAGGGCCTATAGCAATCAGCCCCAGCATTTT. Translated, it gives CASSASDGRAYSNQPQHF.